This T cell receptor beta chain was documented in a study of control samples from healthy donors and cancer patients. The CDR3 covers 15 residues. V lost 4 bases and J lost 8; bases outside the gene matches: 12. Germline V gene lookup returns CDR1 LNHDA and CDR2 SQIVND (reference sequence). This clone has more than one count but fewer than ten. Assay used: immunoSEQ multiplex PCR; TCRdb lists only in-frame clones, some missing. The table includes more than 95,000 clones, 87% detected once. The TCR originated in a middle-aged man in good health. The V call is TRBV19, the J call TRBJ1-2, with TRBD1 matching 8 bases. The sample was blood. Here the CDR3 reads CASSKGGQVRDGYTF. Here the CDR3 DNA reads TGTGCCAGTAGTAAGGGGGGACAGGTTCGGGACGGCTACACCTTC.